The clone carrying this TCR beta chain was detected a few times. Each CDR3 protein is one row after TCRdb ran MiXCR on the 5' RACE reads. The table records 1.5 million to 2 million distinct CDR3 sequences, about 31% of them present only once. This entry comes from a study of identical twins. Germline CDR1 reads MNHNY; CDR2 reads SVGAGI (reference sequence). The V and J ends lost 5 bases and 1 base, in that order; junction bases with no gene match: 9. This CDR3 comprises 16 residues. The TCR sequence derives from a newborn girl in good health. This chain connects TRBV6-6 to TRBJ2-3; 7 bases align to TRBD1. Sequencing was performed on cord blood. The CDR3 DNA is TGTGCCAGCAGTGGACCGGACAGGCACCGCACAGATACGCAGTATTTT. It is translated as CASSGPDRHRTDTQYF.